This T cell receptor (beta chain) was documented in a study of T cells and Merkel cell carcinoma outcomes. Libraries were prepared by immunoSEQ multiplex PCR; TCRdb keeps only in-frame clonotypes and omits some of them. Of some 21,000 clones listed, around 79% are singletons. Whole-study results and caveats: Reportedly, T-cell repertoire with density predicts Merkel cell carcinoma outcomes.

The V gene's germline CDR1 is KGHSH and CDR2 LQKENI. J lost 6 bases, V lost 3 bases, and 5 bases had no gene match. The CDR3 has 15 amino acids. In regard to this clone: Its antigen is as yet unknown.

The sample taken for sequencing was tumor tissue from Merkel cell carcinoma. The J gene is TRBJ1-3, the V gene TRBV18, with 10 bases aligning to TRBD1. The sequence was collected from a human donor with Merkel cell carcinoma. The CDR3 loop is CASSPRQGAENTIYF. CDR3 sequence (DNA): TGTGCCAGCTCACCGCGACAGGGGGCTGAAAACACCATATATTTT.